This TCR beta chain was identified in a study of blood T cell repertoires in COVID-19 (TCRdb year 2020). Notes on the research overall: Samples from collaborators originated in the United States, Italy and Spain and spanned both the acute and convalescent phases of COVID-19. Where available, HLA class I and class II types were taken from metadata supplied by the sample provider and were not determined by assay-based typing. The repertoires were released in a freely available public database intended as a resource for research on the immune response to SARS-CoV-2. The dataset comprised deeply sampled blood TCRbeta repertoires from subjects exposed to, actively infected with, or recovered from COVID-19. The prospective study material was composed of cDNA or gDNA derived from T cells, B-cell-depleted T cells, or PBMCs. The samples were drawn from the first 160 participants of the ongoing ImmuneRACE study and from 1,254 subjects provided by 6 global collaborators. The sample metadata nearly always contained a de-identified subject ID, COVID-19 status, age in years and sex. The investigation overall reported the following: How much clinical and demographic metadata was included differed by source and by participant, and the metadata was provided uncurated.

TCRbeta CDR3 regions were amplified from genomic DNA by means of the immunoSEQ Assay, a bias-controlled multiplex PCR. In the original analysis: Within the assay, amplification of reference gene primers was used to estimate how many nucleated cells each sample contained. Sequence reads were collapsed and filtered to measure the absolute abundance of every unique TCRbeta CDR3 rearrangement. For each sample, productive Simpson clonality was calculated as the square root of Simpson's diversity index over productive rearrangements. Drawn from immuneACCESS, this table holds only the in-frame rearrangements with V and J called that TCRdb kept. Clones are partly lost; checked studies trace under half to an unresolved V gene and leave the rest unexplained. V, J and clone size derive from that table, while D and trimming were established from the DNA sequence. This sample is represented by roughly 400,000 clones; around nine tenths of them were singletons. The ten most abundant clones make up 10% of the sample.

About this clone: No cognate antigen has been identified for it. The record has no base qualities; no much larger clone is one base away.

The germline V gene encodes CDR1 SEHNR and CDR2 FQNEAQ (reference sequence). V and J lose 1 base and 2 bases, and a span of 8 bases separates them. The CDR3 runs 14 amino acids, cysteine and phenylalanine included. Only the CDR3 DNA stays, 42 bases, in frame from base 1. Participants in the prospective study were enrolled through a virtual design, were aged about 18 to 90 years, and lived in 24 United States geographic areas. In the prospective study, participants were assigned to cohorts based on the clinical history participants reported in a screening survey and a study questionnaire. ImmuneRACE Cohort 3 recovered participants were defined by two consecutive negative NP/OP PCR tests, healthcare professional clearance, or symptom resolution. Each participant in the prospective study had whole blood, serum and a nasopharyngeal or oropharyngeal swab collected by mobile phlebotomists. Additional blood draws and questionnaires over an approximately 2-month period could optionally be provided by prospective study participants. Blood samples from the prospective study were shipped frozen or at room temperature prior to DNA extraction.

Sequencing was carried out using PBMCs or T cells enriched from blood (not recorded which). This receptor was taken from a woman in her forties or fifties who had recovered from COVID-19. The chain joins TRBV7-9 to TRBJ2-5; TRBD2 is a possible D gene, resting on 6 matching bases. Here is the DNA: TGTGCCAGCAGCTTAGTAGGGAGGCAAGAGACCCAGTACTTC. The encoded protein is CASSLVGRQETQYF.